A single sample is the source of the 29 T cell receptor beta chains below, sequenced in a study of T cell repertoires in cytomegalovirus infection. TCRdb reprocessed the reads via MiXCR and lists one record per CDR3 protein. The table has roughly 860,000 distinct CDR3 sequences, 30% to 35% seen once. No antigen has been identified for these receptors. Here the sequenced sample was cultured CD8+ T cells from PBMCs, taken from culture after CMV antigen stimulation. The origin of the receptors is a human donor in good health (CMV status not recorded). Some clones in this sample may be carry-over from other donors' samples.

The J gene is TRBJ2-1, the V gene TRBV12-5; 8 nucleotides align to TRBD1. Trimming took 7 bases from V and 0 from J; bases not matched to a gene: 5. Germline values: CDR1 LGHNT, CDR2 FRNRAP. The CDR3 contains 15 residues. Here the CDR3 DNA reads TGTGCTAGTGCCGAGACAGGGGTCTCCTACAATGAGCAGTTCTTC. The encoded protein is CASAETGVSYNEQFF.

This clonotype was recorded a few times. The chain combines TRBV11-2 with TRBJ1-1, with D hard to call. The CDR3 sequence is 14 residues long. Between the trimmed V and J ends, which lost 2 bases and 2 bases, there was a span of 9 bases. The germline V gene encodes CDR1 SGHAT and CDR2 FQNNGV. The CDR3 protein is CASSLLVSNTEAFF. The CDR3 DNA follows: TGTGCCAGCAGCTTATTGGTCAGTAACACTGAAGCTTTCTTT.

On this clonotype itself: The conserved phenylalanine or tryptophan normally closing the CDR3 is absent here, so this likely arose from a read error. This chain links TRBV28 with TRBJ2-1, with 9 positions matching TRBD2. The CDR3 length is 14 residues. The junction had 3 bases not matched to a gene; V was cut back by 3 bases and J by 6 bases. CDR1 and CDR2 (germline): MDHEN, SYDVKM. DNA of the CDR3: TGTGCCAGCAGTTTTCTAGCGGGGACCAATGAGCAGTTCCTC. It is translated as CASSFLAGTNEQFL.

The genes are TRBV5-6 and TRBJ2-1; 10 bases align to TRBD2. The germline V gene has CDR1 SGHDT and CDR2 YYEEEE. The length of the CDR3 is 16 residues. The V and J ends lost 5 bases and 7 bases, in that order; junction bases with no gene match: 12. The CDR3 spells CASRSISGGAGNEQFF. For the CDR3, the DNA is TGTGCCAGCAGATCAATAAGCGGGGGGGCCGGTAATGAGCAGTTCTTC.

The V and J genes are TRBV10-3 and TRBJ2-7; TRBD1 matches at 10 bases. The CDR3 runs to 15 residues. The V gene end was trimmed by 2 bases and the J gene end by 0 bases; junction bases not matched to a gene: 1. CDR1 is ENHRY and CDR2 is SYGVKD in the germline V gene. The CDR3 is CAISEDRGLSYEQYV. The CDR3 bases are TGTGCCATCAGTGAGGACAGGGGGCTCTCCTACGAGCAGTACGTC.

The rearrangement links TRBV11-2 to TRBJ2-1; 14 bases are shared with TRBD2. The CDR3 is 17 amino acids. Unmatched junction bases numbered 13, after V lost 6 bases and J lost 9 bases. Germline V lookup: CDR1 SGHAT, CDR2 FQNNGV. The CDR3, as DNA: TGTGCCAGCAGTACGACTAGCGGGGGGGCCGTTGTAAGTGAGCAGTTCTTC. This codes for CASSTTSGGAVVSEQFF.

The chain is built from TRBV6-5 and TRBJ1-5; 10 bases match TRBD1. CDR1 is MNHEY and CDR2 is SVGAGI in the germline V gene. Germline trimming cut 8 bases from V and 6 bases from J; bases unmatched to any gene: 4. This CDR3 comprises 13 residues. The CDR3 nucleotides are TGTGCCAGCGGACAGGGGGTGAGTCAGCCCCAGCATTTT. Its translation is CASGQGVSQPQHF.

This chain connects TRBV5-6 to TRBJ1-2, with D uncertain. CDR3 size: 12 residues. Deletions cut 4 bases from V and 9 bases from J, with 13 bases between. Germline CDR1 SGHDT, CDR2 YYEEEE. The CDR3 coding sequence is TGTGCCAGCAGCCCGGGGTTGGGTCGCTACACCTTC. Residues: CASSPGLGRYTF.

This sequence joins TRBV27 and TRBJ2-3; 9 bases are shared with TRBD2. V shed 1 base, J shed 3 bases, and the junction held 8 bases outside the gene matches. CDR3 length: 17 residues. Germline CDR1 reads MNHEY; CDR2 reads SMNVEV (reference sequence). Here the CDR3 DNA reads TGTGCCAGCAGTTTATACTCCAGCGGGGGGAAGACAGATACGCAGTATTTT. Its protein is CASSLYSSGGKTDTQYF.

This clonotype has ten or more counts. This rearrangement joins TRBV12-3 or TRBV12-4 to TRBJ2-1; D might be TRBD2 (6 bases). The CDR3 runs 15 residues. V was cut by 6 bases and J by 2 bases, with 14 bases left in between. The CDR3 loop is CASSPQRAAYNEQFF. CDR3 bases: TGTGCCAGCAGCCCTCAGCGGGCCGCCTACAATGAGCAGTTCTTC.

For the CDR3, the DNA is TGTGCCAGCACCCGGGATAATGAAAAACTGTTTTTT. It is translated as CASTRDNEKLFF. This chain connects TRBV2 to TRBJ1-4; D unclear. The CDR3 is 12 amino acids. Germline V gene data show CDR1 as SNHLY and CDR2 as FYNNEI. V lost 7 bases and J lost 4, with 7 bases in between.

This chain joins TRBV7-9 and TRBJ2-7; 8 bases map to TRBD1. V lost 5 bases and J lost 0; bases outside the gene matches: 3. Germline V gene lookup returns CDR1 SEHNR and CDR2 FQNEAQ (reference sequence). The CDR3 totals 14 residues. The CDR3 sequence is CASSRQGFSYEQYF. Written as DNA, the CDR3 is TGTGCCAGCAGCCGACAGGGGTTCTCCTACGAGCAGTACTTC. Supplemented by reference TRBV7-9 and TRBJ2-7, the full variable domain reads DTGVSQNPRHKITKRGQNVTFRCDPISEHNRLYWYRQTLGQGPEFLTYFQNEAQLEKSRLLSDRFSAERPKGSFSTLEIQRTEQGDSAMYLCASSRQGFSYEQYFGPGTRLTVT.

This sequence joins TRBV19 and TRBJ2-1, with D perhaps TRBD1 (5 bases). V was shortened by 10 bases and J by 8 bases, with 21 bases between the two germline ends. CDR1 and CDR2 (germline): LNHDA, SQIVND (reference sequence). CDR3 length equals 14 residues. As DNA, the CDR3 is TGTGCCACCACGGCAGGGATGACATTCTATGAGCAGTTCTTC. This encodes CATTAGMTFYEQFF.

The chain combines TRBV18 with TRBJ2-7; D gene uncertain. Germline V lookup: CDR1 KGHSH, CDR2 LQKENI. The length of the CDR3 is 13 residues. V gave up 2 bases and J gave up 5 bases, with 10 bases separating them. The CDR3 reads CASSPSNRDEQYV. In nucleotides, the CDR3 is TGTGCCAGCTCACCAAGCAACAGAGACGAGCAGTACGTC.

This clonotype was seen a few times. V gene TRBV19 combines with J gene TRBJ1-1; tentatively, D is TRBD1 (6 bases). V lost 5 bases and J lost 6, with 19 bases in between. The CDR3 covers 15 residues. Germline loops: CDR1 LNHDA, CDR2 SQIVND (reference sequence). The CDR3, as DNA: TGTGCCAGTAGTCAGGGTCCCAGGGGCGGTTCTGAAGCTTTCTTT. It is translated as CASSQGPRGGSEAFF.

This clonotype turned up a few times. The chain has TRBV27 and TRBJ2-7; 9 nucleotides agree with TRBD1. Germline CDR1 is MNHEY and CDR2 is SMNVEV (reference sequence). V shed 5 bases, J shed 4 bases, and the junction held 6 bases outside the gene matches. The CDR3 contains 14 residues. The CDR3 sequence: CASSKTGTGYEQYV. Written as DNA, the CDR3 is TGTGCCAGCAGTAAGACAGGGACAGGGTACGAGCAGTACGTC.

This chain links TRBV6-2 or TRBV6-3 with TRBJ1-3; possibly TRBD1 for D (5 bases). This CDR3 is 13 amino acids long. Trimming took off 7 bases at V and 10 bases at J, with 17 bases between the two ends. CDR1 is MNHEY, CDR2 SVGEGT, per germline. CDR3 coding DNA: TGTGCCAGCATGACCGGACACCTCCGGACCATATATTTT. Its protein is CASMTGHLRTIYF.

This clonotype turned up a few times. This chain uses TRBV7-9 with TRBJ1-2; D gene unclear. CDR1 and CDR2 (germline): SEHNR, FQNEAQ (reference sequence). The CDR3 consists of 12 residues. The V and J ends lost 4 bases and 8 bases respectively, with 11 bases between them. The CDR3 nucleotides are TGTGCCAGCAGCTACGCGGGGTACGGCTACACCTTC. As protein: CASSYAGYGYTF.

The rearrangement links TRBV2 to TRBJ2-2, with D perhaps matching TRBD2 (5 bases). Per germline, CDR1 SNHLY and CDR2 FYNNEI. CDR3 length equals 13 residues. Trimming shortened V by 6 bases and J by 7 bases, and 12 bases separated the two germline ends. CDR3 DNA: TGTGCCAGCAGGGGCGGGCTGAACGGGGAGCTGTTTTTT. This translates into CASRGGLNGELFF. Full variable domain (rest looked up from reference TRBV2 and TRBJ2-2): EPEVTQTPSHQVTQMGQEVILRCVPISNHLYFYWYRQILGQKVEFLVSFYNNEISEKSEIFDDQFSVERPDGSNFTLKIRSTKLEDSAMYFCASRGGLNGELFFGEGSRLTVL.

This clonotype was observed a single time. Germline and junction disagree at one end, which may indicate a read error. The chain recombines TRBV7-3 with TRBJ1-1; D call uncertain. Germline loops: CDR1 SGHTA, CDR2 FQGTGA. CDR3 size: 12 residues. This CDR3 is CANSSRGTEAFF. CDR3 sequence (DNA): TGTGCCAACAGCTCCCGGGGCACTGAAGCTTTCTTT.

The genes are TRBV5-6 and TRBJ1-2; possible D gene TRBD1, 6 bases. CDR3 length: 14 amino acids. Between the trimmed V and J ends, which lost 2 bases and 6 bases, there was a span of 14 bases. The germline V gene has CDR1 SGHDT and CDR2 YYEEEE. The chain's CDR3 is CASSLQGGSDGYTF. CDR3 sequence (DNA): TGTGCCAGCAGCTTACAGGGAGGTAGCGATGGCTACACCTTC.

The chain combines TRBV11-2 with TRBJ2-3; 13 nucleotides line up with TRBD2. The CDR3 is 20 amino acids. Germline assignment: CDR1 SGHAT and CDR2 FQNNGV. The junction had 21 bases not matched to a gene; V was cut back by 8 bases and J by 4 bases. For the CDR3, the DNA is TGTGCCAGCGGCTCCGGCCCGGGACTAGCGGGGAATAGACCCCCAGATACGCAGTATTTT. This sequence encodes CASGSGPGLAGNRPPDTQYF.

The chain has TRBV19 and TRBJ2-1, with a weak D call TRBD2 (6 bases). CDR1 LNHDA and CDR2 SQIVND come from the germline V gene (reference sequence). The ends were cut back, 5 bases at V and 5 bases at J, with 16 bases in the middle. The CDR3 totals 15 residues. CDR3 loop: CASSRGGGADNEQFF. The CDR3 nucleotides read TGTGCCAGTAGTCGTGGAGGCGGGGCGGACAATGAGCAGTTCTTC.

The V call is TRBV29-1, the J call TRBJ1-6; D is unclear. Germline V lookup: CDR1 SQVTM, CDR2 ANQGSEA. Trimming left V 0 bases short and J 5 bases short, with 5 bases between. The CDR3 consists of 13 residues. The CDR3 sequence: CSVEDNNNSPLHF. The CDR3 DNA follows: TGCAGCGTTGAAGATAACAATAATTCACCCCTCCACTTT.

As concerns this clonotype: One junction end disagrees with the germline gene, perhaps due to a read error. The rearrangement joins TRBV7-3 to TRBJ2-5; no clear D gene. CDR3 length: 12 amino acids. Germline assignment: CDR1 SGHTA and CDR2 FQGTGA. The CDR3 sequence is CVSSLPQETQYF. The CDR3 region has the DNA TGTGTCAGCAGCTTGCCCCAAGAGACCCAGTACTTC.

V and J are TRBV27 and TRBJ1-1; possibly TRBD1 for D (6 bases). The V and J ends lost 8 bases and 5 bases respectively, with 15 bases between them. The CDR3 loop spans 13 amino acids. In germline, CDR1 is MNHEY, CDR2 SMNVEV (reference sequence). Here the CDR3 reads CASGPGGGTEAFF. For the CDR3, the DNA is TGTGCCAGCGGTCCCGGGGGCGGTACTGAAGCTTTCTTT.

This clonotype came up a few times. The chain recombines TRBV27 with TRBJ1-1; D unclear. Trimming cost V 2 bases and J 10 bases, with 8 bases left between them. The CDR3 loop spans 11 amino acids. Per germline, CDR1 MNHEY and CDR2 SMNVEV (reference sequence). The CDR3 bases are TGTGCCAGCAGTTTAGGAGCCAGAGCTTTCTTT. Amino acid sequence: CASSLGARAFF.

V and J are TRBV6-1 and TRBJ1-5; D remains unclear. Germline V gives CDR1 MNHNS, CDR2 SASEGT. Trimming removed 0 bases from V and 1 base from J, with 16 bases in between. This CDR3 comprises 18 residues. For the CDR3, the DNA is TGTGCCAGCAGTGAAGCCGTTGGTTTTCACGGCAGCAATCAGCCCCAGCATTTT. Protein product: CASSEAVGFHGSNQPQHF.

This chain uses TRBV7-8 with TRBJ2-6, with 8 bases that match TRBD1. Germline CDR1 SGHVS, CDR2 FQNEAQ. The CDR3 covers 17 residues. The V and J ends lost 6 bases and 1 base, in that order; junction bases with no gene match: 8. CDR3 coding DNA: TGTGCCAGCAGTTCCCAGGGGGCGTATTCTGGGGCCAACGTCCTGACTTTC. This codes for CASSSQGAYSGANVLTF.